Each of the 9 T cell receptor beta chains below was sequenced from the same sample in a study of regulatory T cells in long-lasting Graves disease. Building of the TCR beta libraries involved iRepertoire HTBI primers and Arm-PCR of CDR3 regions. TCRdb re-called the multiplex PCR reads through MiXCR, storing one row per CDR3 protein. The repertoire consists of about 220,000 distinct CDR3 sequences, with roughly 18% occurring once and the leading ten covering about 20%. Stated time point: newly diagnosed GD, antithyroid drugs for less than 3 months. RNA isolated from PBMCs was used to make the TCR library. The material was peripheral blood mononuclear cells (PBMCs), obtained at new diagnosis, from a patient treated with antithyroid drugs. These receptors originate from a female donor with Graves disease.

This clonotype was observed at least ten times. This chain links TRBV25-1 with TRBJ1-2; 9 positions agree with TRBD1. The germline V gene encodes CDR1 MGHDK and CDR2 SYGVNS. Losses at the gene ends were 4 bases for V and 7 bases for J; bases not matched to a gene: 7. The CDR3 length is 14 residues. In nucleotides, the CDR3 is TGTGCCAGCAGTGCCACAGGGGGCGCAAGTGGCTACACCTTC. Amino acids: CASSATGGASGYTF.

This clonotype was detected a few times. One end of the junction fails to match germline, which may point to a read error. Here the CDR3 reads CSALGTYNEQLF. CDR3 in DNA: TGCAGTGCTCTCGGGACTTACAATGAGCAGCTCTTC. This rearrangement joins TRBV20-1 to TRBJ2-1; D may be TRBD2 (6 bases). The V gene's germline CDR1 is DFQATT and CDR2 SNEGSKA (reference sequence). This CDR3 contains 12 residues.

This clonotype was counted ten times or more. The rearrangement links TRBV9 to TRBJ2-7; no firm D call. Per the germline V gene, CDR1 is SGDLS and CDR2 is YYNGEE. Trimming stripped 0 bases from V and 0 bases from J, with 10 bases between. The CDR3 consists of 15 residues. The CDR3 loop is CASSVGPSNSYEQYF. DNA for the CDR3: TGTGCCAGCAGCGTAGGCCCCAGCAACTCCTACGAGCAGTACTTC. Filled out from reference TRBV9 and TRBJ2-7, the complete variable domain reads DSGVTQTPKHLITATGQRVTLRCSPRSGDLSVYWYQQSLDQGLQFLIQYYNGEERAKGNILERFSAQQFPDLHSELNLSSLELGDSALYFCASSVGPSNSYEQYFGPGTRLTVT.

Remarks on this clonotype: This could be a read error, since a much larger clone is one nucleotide away. The conserved closing phenylalanine or tryptophan is absent in this CDR3, likely reflecting a read error. The V and J genes are TRBV15 and TRBJ1-2; D might be TRBD1 (5 bases). This CDR3 contains 15 residues. Trimming cost V 0 bases and J 7 bases, with 15 bases left between them. The germline CDR1 and CDR2 sequences are LNHNV and YYDKDF (reference sequence). The CDR3 protein is CATSRDSGGGGGYTS. In nucleotides, the CDR3 is TGTGCCACCAGCAGAGATTCGGGGGGGGGAGGTGGCTACACCTCC.

This clonotype was picked up many times. The chain joins TRBV18 to TRBJ1-1; 7 nucleotides line up with TRBD1. The CDR3 runs 13 residues. V trimming: 3 bases; J trimming: 10 bases; junction bases outside the gene matches: 8. The germline CDR1 and CDR2 sequences are KGHSH and LQKENI. This chain's CDR3 is CASSPQDRAPAFF. The CDR3 nucleotides are TGTGCCAGCTCACCGCAAGACAGGGCACCAGCTTTCTTT.

This clonotype was recorded many times. V is TRBV2 and J is TRBJ2-3; D call uncertain. The germline gives CDR1 SNHLY, CDR2 FYNNEI. CDR3 length equals 15 residues. V was clipped by 2 bases and J by 0 bases, with 9 bases between them. CDR3 in DNA: TGTGCCAGCAGTGAAAAAGGGTTTAGCACAGATACGCAGTATTTT. It codes for CASSEKGFSTDTQYF.

This clonotype was seen repeatedly, ten times or more. The V gene is TRBV6-2 or TRBV6-3, the J gene TRBJ2-7; 9 bases match TRBD2. After removal of 5 bases from V and 4 bases from J, the junction contained 12 bases not matched to a gene. The germline CDR1 and CDR2 sequences are MNHEY and SVGEGT. The CDR3 extends over 16 amino acids. The CDR3 region has the DNA TGTGCCAGCAGTGGAGAAGGGGAGACTAGCGGTTACGAGCAGTACTTC. Translation gives CASSGEGETSGYEQYF.

V usage is TRBV30 and J usage is TRBJ2-7, with 10 bases aligning to TRBD1. Germline CDR1 GTSNPN, CDR2 SVGIG (reference sequence). V dropped 0 bases and J dropped 5; count of bases not matched to a gene: 4. CDR3 length equals 14 residues. Here the CDR3 DNA reads TGTGCCTGGAGTGTATGGGACAGGGGCCACGAGCAGTACTTC. Translation gives CAWSVWDRGHEQYF.

This clonotype was seen many times. V gene TRBV19 combines with J gene TRBJ1-2; D remains ambiguous. The CDR3 loop spans 13 amino acids. Germline V gene data show CDR1 as LNHDA and CDR2 as SQIVND (reference sequence). V was shortened by 11 bases and J by 6 bases, with 19 bases between the two germline ends. The CDR3 loop reads CASLPPGLDGYTF. The DNA of the CDR3 is TGTGCCTCCCTACCCCCGGGTCTTGATGGCTACACCTTC. Supplemented by reference TRBV19 and TRBJ1-2, the full variable domain reads DGGITQSPKYLFRKEGQNVTLSCEQNLNHDAMYWYRQDPGQGLRLIYYSQIVNDFQKGDIAEGYSVSREKKESFPLTVTSAQKNPTAFYLCASLPPGLDGYTFGSGTRLTVV.